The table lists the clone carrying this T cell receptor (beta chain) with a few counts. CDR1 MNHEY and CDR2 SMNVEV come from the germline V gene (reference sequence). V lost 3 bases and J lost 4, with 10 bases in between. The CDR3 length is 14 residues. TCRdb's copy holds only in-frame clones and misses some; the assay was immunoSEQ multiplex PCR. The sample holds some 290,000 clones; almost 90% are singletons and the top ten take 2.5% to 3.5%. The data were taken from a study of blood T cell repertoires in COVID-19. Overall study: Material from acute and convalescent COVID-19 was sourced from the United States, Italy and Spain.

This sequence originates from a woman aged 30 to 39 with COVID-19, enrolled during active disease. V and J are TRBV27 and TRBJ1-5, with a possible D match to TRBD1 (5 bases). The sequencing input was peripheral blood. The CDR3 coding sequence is TGTGCCAGCAGTTTTTGGGGGGAAAATCAGCCCCAGCATTTT. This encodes CASSFWGENQPQHF.